The 2 T cell receptor beta chains presented below share a single source sample, sequenced in a study of blood T cell repertoires in COVID-19. TCRdb's copy holds only in-frame clones and misses some; the assay was immunoSEQ multiplex PCR. The sample includes some 260,000 clones, 82% of them seen just once. The sample taken for sequencing was peripheral blood. These receptors all stem from a woman older than 75 with active or convalescent COVID-19.

This sequence joins TRBV19 and TRBJ2-3, with 13 bases aligning to TRBD2. Germline CDR1 reads LNHDA; CDR2 reads SQIVND (reference sequence). V lost 10 bases, J lost 6 bases, and 7 bases stayed unmatched. The CDR3 runs to 14 residues. The CDR3 bases are TGTGCCACTCGGACTAGCGGGGGTTCTGATACGCAGTATTTT. Translated: CATRTSGGSDTQYF.

This clone is a singleton in its sample. The gene calls are TRBV19 and TRBJ1-1; D unresolved. Trimming cost V 3 bases and J 5 bases, with 10 bases left between them. Looked up from germline, CDR1 is LNHDA and CDR2 is SQIVND (reference sequence). The CDR3 totals 13 residues. CDR3 region: CASSMNRETEAFF. The CDR3 bases are TGTGCCAGTAGTATGAACCGGGAAACTGAAGCTTTCTTT.